The entry below describes one T cell receptor beta chain. The sample originates from a study of blood T cell repertoires in COVID-19. Turning to the study itself: From T cells, B-cell-depleted T cells, or PBMCs came the material, which was cDNA or gDNA.

What the recovered Cohort 3 donors had was two negative PCRs, clearance, or symptom resolution. The repertoire was sequenced with immunoSEQ multiplex PCR; TCRdb's copy has only in-frame clones and lacks some. The sample has roughly 400,000 clones, around 91% seen once. The CDR3 is 13 amino acids. Unmatched junction bases numbered 3, after V lost 1 base and J lost 12 bases. This clonotype was sampled from a man aged 18 to 29 who had recovered from COVID-19. The genes are TRBV12-3 or TRBV12-4 and TRBJ2-1; 10 positions agree with TRBD2. The sequenced sample consisted of PBMCs or T cells enriched from blood (not recorded which). The CDR3 region is CASSLGVAGGQFF. The CDR3 bases are TGTGCCAGCAGTTTAGGGGTAGCGGGAGGGCAGTTCTTC.